These 32 T cell receptor beta chains came from one sample sequenced in a study of blood T cell repertoires in COVID-19. Repertoires were generated with immunoSEQ multiplex PCR, while TCRdb's copy carries only in-frame clones and drops some. Among under 200,000 clones listed, about three quarters were seen once. The sample consisted of peripheral blood. The receptors shown here come from a man between 70 and 80 years old with acute or convalescent COVID-19.

The chain employs TRBV6-1 and TRBJ1-5; the D gene is possibly TRBD1 (6 bases). Looked up from germline, CDR1 is MNHNS and CDR2 is SASEGT. This CDR3 is 15 amino acids long. V was cut by 1 base and J by 1 base, with 8 bases left in between. Written as DNA, the CDR3 is TGTGCCAGCAGTGAAGAAAGGGGGAGCAATCAGCCCCAGCATTTT. Protein product: CASSEERGSNQPQHF.

The chain carries TRBV15 and TRBJ2-7; 7 positions match TRBD2. The germline V gene encodes CDR1 LNHNV and CDR2 YYDKDF (reference sequence). The CDR3 is 12 residues long. V gave up 3 bases and J gave up 9 bases; unmatched junction bases: 5. In DNA, the CDR3 is TGTGCCACCAGCAGCAGACTAGCCCGGCAGTACTTC. This gives the protein CATSSRLARQYF.

This sequence joins TRBV5-1 and TRBJ2-7; 9 nucleotides align to TRBD2. The CDR3 loop spans 15 amino acids. CDR1 SGHRS and CDR2 YFSETQ come from the germline V gene. The junction had 10 bases not matched to a gene; V was cut back by 5 bases and J by 4 bases. CDR3 nucleotide sequence: TGCGCCAGCAGGAGCCAGACTAGCGGACCGTACGAGCAGTACTTC. Translating it yields CASRSQTSGPYEQYF.

CDR3 bases: TGCAGCATCGAGGAGTATGGCACTGAAGCTTTCTTT. Amino acids: CSIEEYGTEAFF. The gene calls are TRBV29-1 and TRBJ1-1; D uncertain. Between the trimmed V and J ends, which lost 8 bases and 4 bases, there was a span of 14 bases. Germline CDR1 and CDR2: SQVTM and ANQGSEA. This CDR3 region has 12 residues.

The chain uses TRBV6-5 and TRBJ2-7, with 7 bases fitting TRBD1. CDR3 length: 15 residues. V lost 2 bases, J lost 4 bases, and 8 bases stayed unmatched. CDR1 is MNHEY, CDR2 SVGAGI, per germline. The CDR3 nucleotides are TGTGCCAGCAGTTACCAACAGGGGACCAAGTACGAGCAGTACTTC. Residues: CASSYQQGTKYEQYF.

J is TRBJ2-5 and V is TRBV7-9, with D possibly TRBD1 on 8 matching bases. The CDR3 runs 14 residues. The V end was cut by 5 bases, the J end by 5 bases, with 15 bases between. Germline V gene sequence: CDR1 SEHNR, CDR2 FQNEAQ (reference sequence). Written as DNA, the CDR3 is TGTGCCAGCAGCCCATACAGGGGGGGGGAGACCCAGTACTTC. Its translation: CASSPYRGGETQYF.

Only a few counts were recorded for this clone. The chain is built from TRBV2 and TRBJ1-2; 11 bases fit TRBD1. Germline trimming cut 11 bases from V and 6 bases from J; bases unmatched to any gene: 8. The CDR3 contains 13 residues. The V gene's germline CDR1 is SNHLY and CDR2 FYNNEI. CDR3 nucleotide sequence: TGTGCCGGCCATAGGACAGGGGGCGATGGCTACACCTTC. As protein: CAGHRTGGDGYTF.

This CDR3 is CASSFPGLGEQFF. CDR3 in DNA: TGTGCCAGCAGCTTTCCAGGGTTAGGTGAGCAGTTCTTC. This chain connects TRBV7-2 to TRBJ2-1, with TRBD1 as a possible D gene (5 bases). This CDR3 contains 13 residues. Trimming took off 3 bases at V and 9 bases at J, with 12 bases between the two ends. Germline V lookup: CDR1 SGHTA, CDR2 FQGNSA.

The table lists this clone with many counts. The chain employs TRBV3-1 (or the pseudogene TRBV3-2) and TRBJ1-1, with 8 nucleotides matching TRBD1. This CDR3 has 13 residues. Germline V lookup: CDR1 LGHDT, CDR2 YNNKEL (reference sequence). Unmatched junction bases numbered 6, after V lost 8 bases and J lost 4 bases. The CDR3 nucleotides are TGTGCCAGCCAGGACAGGGATGGCACTGAAGCTTTCTTT. Amino acids: CASQDRDGTEAFF.

Points on this clone: Its ends do not fully match the called genes, so a read error is possible. The chain recombines TRBV10-3 with TRBJ1-1; D may be TRBD1 (6 bases). Germline loops: CDR1 ENHRY, CDR2 SYGVKD. This CDR3 region has 15 residues. Here the CDR3 DNA reads TGTGCCATCGGTGATCAGGGGCCTCCCCCCTCGGAAGCTTTCTTT. It is translated as CAIGDQGPPPSEAFF.

J is TRBJ1-5 and V is TRBV7-8; TRBD1 is a possible D gene (6 bases). Trimming shortened V by 5 bases and J by 0 bases, and 14 bases separated the two germline ends. This CDR3 is built from 16 residues. Germline CDR1 is SGHVS and CDR2 is FQNEAQ. The CDR3 coding sequence is TGTGCCAGCAGCCCCGGACAGCGAACTAGCAATCAGCCCCAGCATTTT. It is translated as CASSPGQRTSNQPQHF.

The V call is TRBV18, the J call TRBJ1-6; perhaps TRBD1 as D (5 bases). V lost 1 base to trimming and J lost 8 bases, with 15 bases between them. Germline V gene sequence: CDR1 KGHSH, CDR2 LQKENI. CDR3 length: 16 amino acids. DNA for the CDR3: TGTGCCAGCTCACCACAATGGGGCGCGGCAGATTCACCCCTCCACTTT. The encoded protein is CASSPQWGAADSPLHF.

The chain couples TRBV28 to TRBJ2-7; TRBD1 matches 7 bases. Looked up from germline, CDR1 is MDHEN and CDR2 is SYDVKM. CDR3 size: 14 residues. V shed 2 bases and J 3 bases; nucleotides not matched to a gene: 4. The CDR3 DNA sequence: TGTGCCAGCAGTTTAGGGGGACAGTACTACGAGCAGTACTTC. Protein sequence: CASSLGGQYYEQYF. The full variable domain, completed using reference TRBV28 and TRBJ2-7, is DVKVTQSSRYLVKRTGEKVFLECVQDMDHENMFWYRQDPGLGLRLIYFSYDVKMKEKGDIPEGYSVSREKKERFSLILESASTNQTSMYLCASSLGGQYYEQYFGPGTRLTVT.

This clone was seen once. This chain connects TRBV5-1 to TRBJ1-1, with 9 bases fitting TRBD1. This CDR3 spans 14 amino acids. The germline CDR1 and CDR2 sequences are SGHRS and YFSETQ. The V segment lost 8 bases and the J segment 4 bases; nucleotides outside the gene matches: 9. For the CDR3, the DNA is TGCGCCAGTCGACCGGGACAGGGTATCACTGAAGCTTTCTTT. It encodes CASRPGQGITEAFF.

This chain links TRBV6-6 with TRBJ2-6; D may be TRBD1 (6 bases). V lost 5 bases to trimming and J lost 4 bases, with 15 bases between them. Per the germline V gene, CDR1 is MNHNY and CDR2 is SVGAGI (reference sequence). This CDR3 spans 16 amino acids. The CDR3: CASSQLQGKGANVLTF. Written as DNA, the CDR3 is TGTGCCAGCAGTCAGTTACAGGGAAAGGGGGCCAACGTCCTGACTTTC.

V gene TRBV5-1 combines with J gene TRBJ2-3; D possibly corresponds to TRBD2 (6 bases). The germline gives CDR1 SGHRS, CDR2 YFSETQ. This CDR3 spans 16 amino acids. V was shortened by 0 bases and J by 3 bases, with 14 bases between the two germline ends. The DNA of the CDR3 is TGCGCCAGCAGCTTGGCGACGGGAGCGGGTACAGATACGCAGTATTTT. Its protein is CASSLATGAGTDTQYF.

This clone was recorded at least ten times. The V gene is TRBV21-1, the J gene TRBJ2-1; TRBD2, the D gene given by the table, was not confirmed from the DNA. TRBV21-1 is listed as a pseudogene. CDR3 size: 18 residues. The CDR3 DNA sequence: TGTGCCAGCAGCAATGTGGCTAGCGGGAGGGTCTCCTACAATGAGCAGTTCTTC. Translated, it gives CASSNVASGRVSYNEQFF.

This clone was seen only a few times. V and J are TRBV5-5 and TRBJ1-1; D is possibly TRBD1 (5 bases). This CDR3 has 13 residues. V was trimmed by 4 bases and J by 4 bases, leaving 11 bases between them. Germline lookup yields CDR1 SGHKS and CDR2 YYEKEE (reference sequence). The DNA of the CDR3 is TGTGCCAGCAGCGCCGTGGGGCGCACTGAAGCTTTCTTT. This sequence encodes CASSAVGRTEAFF.

The chain recombines TRBV6-5 with TRBJ1-1, with D possibly matching TRBD1 (6 bases). Trimming pared 6 bases from V and 4 bases from J, leaving 12 bases between. This CDR3 is 13 amino acids long. The germline V gene has CDR1 MNHEY and CDR2 SVGAGI. CDR3 bases: TGTGCCAGCAGCCGGACCAGGGGCACTGAAGCTTTCTTT. Translated: CASSRTRGTEAFF.

The V gene is TRBV18, the J gene TRBJ2-7; 7 nucleotides align to TRBD2. The CDR3 is 15 amino acids. J lost 0 bases, V lost 5 bases, and 7 bases had no gene match. Looked up from germline, CDR1 is KGHSH and CDR2 is LQKENI. The DNA for the CDR3 is TGTGCCAGCTCAAAGACCGGGACTAACTCCTACGAGCAGTACTTC. This gives the protein CASSKTGTNSYEQYF.

This chain connects TRBV24-1 to TRBJ1-5, with D maybe TRBD1 (6 bases). V shed 5 bases and J shed 4 bases, with 8 bases lying between them. Germline-derived CDR1 and CDR2 are KGHDR and SFDVKD. The CDR3 extends over 13 amino acids. The CDR3 loop is CATSGTENQPQHF. For the CDR3, the DNA is TGTGCCACCAGTGGGACAGAGAATCAGCCCCAGCATTTT.

CDR3 in DNA: TGCGCCAGCAGCTTGGAGCCTAGCGGGTCCAACAATGAGCAGTTCTTC. This encodes CASSLEPSGSNNEQFF. The chain carries TRBV5-1 and TRBJ2-1; 8 bases match TRBD2. The CDR3 is 16 amino acids. V was pared by 0 bases and J by 5 bases, with 7 bases of the junction left unmatched. The V gene's germline CDR1 is SGHRS and CDR2 YFSETQ. Complete variable domain (other parts from reference TRBV5-1 and TRBJ2-1): KAGVTQTPRYLIKTRGQQVTLSCSPISGHRSVSWYQQTPGQGLQFLFEYFSETQRNKGNFPGRFSGRQFSNSRSEMNVSTLELGDSALYLCASSLEPSGSNNEQFFGPGTRLTVL.

The V gene is TRBV19, the J gene TRBJ1-4; TRBD1 agrees at 9 bases. This CDR3 is 16 amino acids long. Germline CDR1 reads LNHDA; CDR2 reads SQIVND (reference sequence). The V segment lost 1 base and the J segment 7 bases; nucleotides outside the gene matches: 7. The CDR3 DNA follows: TGTGCCAGTAGTATAGGTGGGGGACAGGGCTTTGAAAAACTGTTTTTT. This codes for CASSIGGGQGFEKLFF.

This sequence joins TRBV5-1 and TRBJ1-5, with 7 bases aligning to TRBD1. The germline gives CDR1 SGHRS, CDR2 YFSETQ. Trimming cost V 5 bases and J 4 bases; bases outside gene matches: 12. The CDR3 length is 16 residues. Here the CDR3 reads CASSWGGAGGNQPQHF. The CDR3 region has the DNA TGCGCCAGCAGTTGGGGTGGGGCAGGGGGTAATCAGCCCCAGCATTTT.

This clone was picked up one time. The CDR3 bases are TGTGCCAGCAGCTTAGCCGGGACTAGCGGGAGTTTCCCAGATACGCAGTATTTT. Amino acid sequence: CASSLAGTSGSFPDTQYF. V gene TRBV7-2 combines with J gene TRBJ2-3; 14 bases are a match to TRBD2. This CDR3 is built from 18 residues. CDR1 and CDR2 from the germline V gene are SGHTA and FQGNSA. With V trimmed by 0 bases and J by 4 bases, 6 bases remained unmatched.

The chain links TRBV5-1 to TRBJ2-1, with 7 bases lining up with TRBD1. CDR1 is SGHRS, CDR2 YFSETQ, per germline. Unmatched junction bases numbered 2, after V lost 2 bases and J lost 0 bases. The CDR3 sequence is 15 residues long. The CDR3 bases are TGCGCCAGCAGCTTATCAGGGGGCTCCTACAATGAGCAGTTCTTC. Protein product: CASSLSGGSYNEQFF.

The chain carries TRBV21-1 and TRBJ2-7; TRBD2, the D gene given by the table, was not confirmed from the DNA. TRBV21-1 is designated a pseudogene. This CDR3 is built from 16 residues. The CDR3 region is CASSRGEGRGSYEQYF. As DNA, the CDR3 is TGTGCCAGCAGCCGAGGGGAGGGGAGGGGATCCTACGAGCAGTACTTC.

V is TRBV19 and J is TRBJ1-2; a possible D gene is TRBD1 (6 bases). With 2 bases removed from V and 2 bases from J, the gap between germline ends came to 12 bases. The CDR3 contains 15 residues. Germline V gene lookup returns CDR1 LNHDA and CDR2 SQIVND (reference sequence). CDR3 DNA sequence: TGTGCCAGTAGTATAAGTCAGGGGAAGAACTATGGCTACACCTTC. Its translation is CASSISQGKNYGYTF.

Only one count was recorded for this clone. The rearrangement joins TRBV5-1 to TRBJ2-3; TRBD2 agrees at 12 bases. The length of the CDR3 is 17 residues. J was trimmed by 2 bases and V by 4 bases; bases with no gene match: 8. Germline CDR1 and CDR2: SGHRS and YFSETQ. The CDR3 sequence is CASSIGLAGLNTDTQYF. In nucleotides, the CDR3 is TGCGCCAGCAGCATAGGACTAGCGGGGTTAAACACAGATACGCAGTATTTT.

The chain has TRBV20-1 and TRBJ2-7, with 7 bases matching TRBD1. Trimming at V came to 3 bases and at J to 5 bases, leaving 7 bases not matched to a gene. Germline V gene lookup returns CDR1 DFQATT and CDR2 SNEGSKA (reference sequence). CDR3 size: 13 residues. DNA of the CDR3: TGCAGTGCTAGTGGACAGGTCTACGACGAGCAGTACTTC. This translates into CSASGQVYDEQYF.

The V gene is TRBV28, the J gene TRBJ2-7; D gene unclear. There are 13 residues in the CDR3. V shed 3 bases and J shed 0 bases, with 6 bases lying between them. Germline V gene data show CDR1 as MDHEN and CDR2 as SYDVKM. Here the CDR3 reads CASSFWSSYEQYF. The CDR3 DNA sequence: TGTGCCAGCAGTTTTTGGAGCTCCTACGAGCAGTACTTC. Together with reference TRBV28 and TRBJ2-7, the CDR3 gives the full variable domain: DVKVTQSSRYLVKRTGEKVFLECVQDMDHENMFWYRQDPGLGLRLIYFSYDVKMKEKGDIPEGYSVSREKKERFSLILESASTNQTSMYLCASSFWSSYEQYFGPGTRLTVT.

The rearrangement joins TRBV28 to TRBJ2-2; D uncertain. The CDR3 consists of 13 residues. V lost 7 bases and J lost 4, with 10 bases in between. In germline, CDR1 is MDHEN, CDR2 SYDVKM. The CDR3 DNA is TGTGCCAGCACCCTGGCAGGCACCGGGGAGCTGTTTTTT. It codes for CASTLAGTGELFF. The complete variable domain, with remaining parts taken from reference TRBV28 and TRBJ2-2, reads DVKVTQSSRYLVKRTGEKVFLECVQDMDHENMFWYRQDPGLGLRLIYFSYDVKMKEKGDIPEGYSVSREKKERFSLILESASTNQTSMYLCASTLAGTGELFFGEGSRLTVL.